The 20 T cell receptor beta chains below all came from one sample that was sequenced in a study of regulatory T cells in long-lasting Graves disease. In building TCR beta libraries, iRepertoire HTBI primers were used together with Arm-PCR of CDR3 regions. TCRdb re-derived calls from the multiplex PCR reads in MiXCR, one entry per CDR3 protein. The sample has 500,000 to 700,000 distinct CDR3 sequences, about 32% seen once. Documented time point: persistent/refractory GD, antithyroid drugs over 5 years with positive TRAb. The authors made the TCR library using RNA they extracted from PBMCs. This sample comprised peripheral blood mononuclear cells (PBMCs), obtained when the disease was refractory, from a patient treated with antithyroid drugs. The receptors were sampled from a female donor with Graves disease.

The chain combines TRBV20-1 with TRBJ2-1, with 7 nucleotides matching TRBD1. CDR1 is DFQATT, CDR2 SNEGSKA, per germline (reference sequence). The trim removed 6 bases at V and 8 bases at J, leaving 10 bases unmatched. CDR3 length equals 13 residues. The CDR3 DNA follows: TGCAGTGCGGTAGGTCAGGGGGAAGATGAGCAGTTCTTC. It is translated as CSAVGQGEDEQFF.

This clonotype has more than one count but fewer than ten. The CDR3 DNA sequence: TGTGCCAGCAGTGGCGGGGGACAGAGACACTACGAGCAGTACTTC. Its translation is CASSGGGQRHYEQYF. The chain joins TRBV2 to TRBJ2-7; D possibly matches TRBD1 or TRBD2 (7 bases each). This CDR3 is built from 15 residues. V lost 4 bases, J lost 3 bases, and 16 bases lay in between. Germline V gene sequence: CDR1 SNHLY, CDR2 FYNNEI. Complete variable domain (other parts from reference TRBV2 and TRBJ2-7): EPEVTQTPSHQVTQMGQEVILRCVPISNHLYFYWYRQILGQKVEFLVSFYNNEISEKSEIFDDQFSVERPDGSNFTLKIRSTKLEDSAMYFCASSGGGQRHYEQYFGPGTRLTVT.

The CDR3 reads CASSLEGVLMNTEAFF. The CDR3 DNA is TGTGCCAGCAGCTTAGAGGGGGTACTCATGAACACTGAAGCTTTCTTT. The chain carries TRBV7-2 and TRBJ1-1; a weak D match, TRBD1 (6 bases). The CDR3 consists of 16 residues. The germline gives CDR1 SGHTA, CDR2 FQGNSA. Between the trimmed V and J ends, which lost 1 base and 0 bases, there was a span of 12 bases.

This clonotype was seen a handful of times. The chain joins TRBV13 to TRBJ1-1, with TRBD1 matching 9 bases. The ends lost 5 bases at V and 2 bases at J; junction bases unmatched: 6. Germline assignment: CDR1 PRHDT and CDR2 FYEKMQ (reference sequence). This CDR3 is 15 amino acids long. The DNA for the CDR3 is TGTGCCAGCAGCATAGACAGGGGGATTAACACTGAAGCTTTCTTT. It codes for CASSIDRGINTEAFF.

The CDR3 bases are TGTGCCAGCAGCCAGGACAGTAATGGCTACACCTTC. Its translation: CASSQDSNGYTF. This chain links TRBV14 with TRBJ1-2; perhaps TRBD1 as D (6 bases). V was shortened by 3 bases and J by 6 bases, with 8 bases between the two germline ends. The germline gives CDR1 SGHDN, CDR2 FVKESK. The CDR3 is 12 amino acids.

Of note for this clonotype: The junction shows a germline mismatch at one end, possibly a read error. The rearrangement uses TRBV20-1 and TRBJ2-2, with TRBD2 matching over 9 bases. The CDR3 spans 17 residues. Germline assignment: CDR1 DFQATT and CDR2 SNEGSKA (reference sequence). The CDR3, as DNA: TGCAGTGCTAGAGATCAAGAGAGCGGGAGGAGGACCGGGGAGCTGCTTTTT. It yields the protein CSARDQESGRRTGELLF.

This clonotype was recorded a few times. The chain has TRBV10-2 and TRBJ2-1; D is unclear. Germline-derived CDR1 and CDR2 are WSHSY and SAAADI. Trimming removed 0 bases at V and 6 bases at J, with 9 bases between. The CDR3 extends over 14 amino acids. The chain's CDR3 is CASSESLPSNEQFF. DNA of the CDR3: TGCGCCAGCAGTGAGTCCCTCCCTTCCAATGAGCAGTTCTTC.

V usage is TRBV6-1 and J usage is TRBJ1-2, with TRBD1 identical over 9 bases. The J segment lost 7 bases and the V segment lost 6 bases, leaving 6 bases of the junction unmatched. CDR1 and CDR2 (germline): MNHNS, SASEGT. This CDR3 contains 13 residues. The CDR3 DNA is TGTGCCAGCAGCCTGACAGGGGGTTTTGGCTACACCTTC. Translation: CASSLTGGFGYTF.

This CDR3 is CAWSAAQGGGYTF. The CDR3 bases are TGTGCCTGGAGTGCCGCGCAGGGAGGTGGCTACACCTTC. The chain carries TRBV30 and TRBJ1-2; D may be TRBD1 (5 bases). The CDR3 consists of 13 residues. CDR1 GTSNPN and CDR2 SVGIG come from the germline V gene (reference sequence). V lost 1 base, J lost 7 bases, and 13 bases lay in between.

This clonotype was recorded many times. This chain connects TRBV12-3 or TRBV12-4 to TRBJ1-2; no definite D call. The CDR3 covers 14 residues. V dropped 2 bases and J dropped 4 bases, with 11 bases sitting between them. CDR3: CASSLSGSVYGYTF. DNA for the CDR3: TGTGCCAGCAGTTTATCGGGCAGTGTCTATGGCTACACCTTC.

The gene calls are TRBV19 and TRBJ2-6; 8 nucleotides agree with TRBD1. Germline CDR1 and CDR2: LNHDA and SQIVND (reference sequence). The CDR3 runs to 19 residues. Unmatched junction bases numbered 13, after V lost 5 bases and J lost 1 base. Written as DNA, the CDR3 is TGTGCCAGTAGTCCTAGAGGGGGACAGGTTAGGTCTGGGGCCAACGTCCTGACTTTC. Residues: CASSPRGGQVRSGANVLTF. The complete variable domain, with remaining parts taken from reference TRBV19 and TRBJ2-6, reads DGGITQSPKYLFRKEGQNVTLSCEQNLNHDAMYWYRQDPGQGLRLIYYSQIVNDFQKGDIAEGYSVSREKKESFPLTVTSAQKNPTAFYLCASSPRGGQVRSGANVLTFGAGSRLTVL.

In this sample, this clonotype turned up many times. The gene calls are TRBV12-3 or TRBV12-4 and TRBJ2-5; 7 bases agree with TRBD2. The CDR3 is 14 residues long. V shed 6 bases and J 2 bases; nucleotides not matched to a gene: 6. The CDR3 coding sequence is TGTGCCAGCAGGGAAGCGGGACTTCAAGAGACCCAGTACTTC. It codes for CASREAGLQETQYF.

The rearrangement joins TRBV12-3 or TRBV12-4 to TRBJ1-4; D unclear. The CDR3 runs 12 residues. Deletions cut 5 bases from V and 5 bases from J, with 6 bases between. CDR3 sequence reads: CASSRRNEKLFF. The DNA for the CDR3 is TGTGCCAGCAGTCGGCGAAATGAAAAACTGTTTTTT.

This clonotype occurred a few times. The gene calls are TRBV6-1 and TRBJ1-2, with D maybe TRBD1 (6 bases). This CDR3 region has 15 residues. Trimming left V 7 bases short and J 3 bases short, with 18 bases between. Germline V CDR1 and CDR2: MNHNS, SASEGT. CDR3: CASNLIIGTHYGYTF. The DNA of the CDR3 is TGTGCCAGCAACTTGATCATCGGGACACACTATGGCTACACCTTC.

The chain links TRBV19 to TRBJ2-2; a weak D match, TRBD2 (5 bases). CDR3 size: 16 residues. CDR1 and CDR2 from the germline V gene are LNHDA and SQIVND (reference sequence). Trimming left V 7 bases short and J 0 bases short, with 15 bases between. The CDR3 coding sequence is TGTGCCAGTACCACCCGGAGGCTTGCGAACACCGGGGAGCTGTTTTTT. Protein product: CASTTRRLANTGELFF.

This clonotype was seen a few times. The chain employs TRBV20-1 and TRBJ1-2, with a tentative D call TRBD1 (5 bases). V gave up 2 bases and J gave up 2 bases, with 9 bases separating them. Germline CDR1 DFQATT, CDR2 SNEGSKA (reference sequence). There are 13 residues in the CDR3. The CDR3 DNA sequence: TGCAGTGCTAGACCGACAGCCAACTATGGCTACACCTTC. This sequence encodes CSARPTANYGYTF.

This chain links TRBV7-2 with TRBJ2-5, with D hard to call. CDR3 length: 14 amino acids. Looked up from germline, CDR1 is SGHTA and CDR2 is FQGNSA. V dropped 2 bases and J dropped 3 bases, with 10 bases sitting between them. The CDR3 reads CASSLKAVKETQYF. The DNA for the CDR3 is TGTGCCAGCAGCTTAAAAGCAGTCAAAGAGACCCAGTACTTC.

The sample holds a few counts of this clonotype. The chain couples TRBV20-1 to TRBJ2-5, with 9 nucleotides matching TRBD2. This CDR3 comprises 16 residues. V trimming: 0 bases; J trimming: 2 bases; junction bases outside the gene matches: 7. Per the germline V gene, CDR1 is DFQATT and CDR2 is SNEGSKA (reference sequence). The CDR3 is CSARDRIAGVQETQYF. In DNA form, the CDR3 reads TGCAGTGCTAGAGATCGGATAGCGGGAGTTCAAGAGACCCAGTACTTC.

The rearrangement links TRBV12-3 or TRBV12-4 to TRBJ1-1; 8 nucleotides match TRBD1. V gave up 7 bases and J gave up 4 bases; unmatched junction bases: 8. There are 14 residues in the CDR3. In nucleotides, the CDR3 is TGTGCCAGCACCTATGGAGGGACAGGCACTGAAGCTTTCTTT. It specifies CASTYGGTGTEAFF.

A few counts support this clonotype. J is TRBJ1-1 and V is TRBV3-1; D not certain. The germline gives CDR1 LGHDT, CDR2 YNNKEL (reference sequence). The CDR3 is 15 residues long. V dropped 3 bases and J dropped 5 bases, with 16 bases sitting between them. CDR3 residues: CASSHGTIRGTEAFF. The CDR3 DNA reads TGTGCCAGCAGCCATGGAACGATAAGAGGGACTGAAGCTTTCTTT.